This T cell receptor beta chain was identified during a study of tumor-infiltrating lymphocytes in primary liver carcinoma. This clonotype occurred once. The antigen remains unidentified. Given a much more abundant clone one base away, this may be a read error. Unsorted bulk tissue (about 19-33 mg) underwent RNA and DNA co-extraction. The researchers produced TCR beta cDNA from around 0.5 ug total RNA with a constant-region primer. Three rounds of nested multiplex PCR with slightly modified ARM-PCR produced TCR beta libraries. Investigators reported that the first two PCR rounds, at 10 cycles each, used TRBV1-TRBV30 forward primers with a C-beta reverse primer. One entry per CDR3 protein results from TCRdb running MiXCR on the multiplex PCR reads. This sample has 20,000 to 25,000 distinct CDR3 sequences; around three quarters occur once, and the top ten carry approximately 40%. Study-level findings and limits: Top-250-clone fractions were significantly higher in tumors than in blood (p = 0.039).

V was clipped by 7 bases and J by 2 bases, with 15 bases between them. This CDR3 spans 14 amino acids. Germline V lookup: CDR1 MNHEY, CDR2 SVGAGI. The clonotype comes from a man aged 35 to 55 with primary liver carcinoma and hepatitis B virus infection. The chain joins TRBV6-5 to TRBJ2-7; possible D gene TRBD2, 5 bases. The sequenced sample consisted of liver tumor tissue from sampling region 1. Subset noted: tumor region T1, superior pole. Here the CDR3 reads CASIDVRAPYEQYF. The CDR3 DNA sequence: TGTGCCAGCATTGACGTGAGGGCTCCCTACGAGCAGTACTTC.